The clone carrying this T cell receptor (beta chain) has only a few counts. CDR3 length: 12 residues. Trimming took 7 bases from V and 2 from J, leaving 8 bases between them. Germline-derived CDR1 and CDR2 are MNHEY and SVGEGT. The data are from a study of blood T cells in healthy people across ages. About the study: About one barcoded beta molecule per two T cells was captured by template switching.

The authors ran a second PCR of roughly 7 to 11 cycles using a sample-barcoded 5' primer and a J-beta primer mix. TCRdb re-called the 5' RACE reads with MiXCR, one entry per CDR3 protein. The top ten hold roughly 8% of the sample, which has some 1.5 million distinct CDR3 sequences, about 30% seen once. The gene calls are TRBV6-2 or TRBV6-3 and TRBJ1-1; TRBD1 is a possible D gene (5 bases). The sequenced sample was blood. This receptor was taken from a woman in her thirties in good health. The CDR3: CASKRGNTEAFF. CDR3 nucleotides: TGTGCCAGCAAGAGGGGAAACACTGAAGCTTTCTTT.